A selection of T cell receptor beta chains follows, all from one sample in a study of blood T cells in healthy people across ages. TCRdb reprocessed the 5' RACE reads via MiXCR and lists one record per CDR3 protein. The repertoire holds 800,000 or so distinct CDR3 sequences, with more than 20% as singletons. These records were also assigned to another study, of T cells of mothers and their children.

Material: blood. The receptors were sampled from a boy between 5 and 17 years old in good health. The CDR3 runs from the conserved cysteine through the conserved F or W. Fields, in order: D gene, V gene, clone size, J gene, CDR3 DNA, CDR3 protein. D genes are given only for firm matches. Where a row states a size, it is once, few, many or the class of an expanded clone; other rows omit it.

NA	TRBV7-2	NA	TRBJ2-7	TGTGCCAGCAGCTTCCGGGACGGAGCCTACGAGCAGTACTTC	CASSFRDGAYEQYF
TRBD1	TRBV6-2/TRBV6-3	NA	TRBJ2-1	TGTGCCAGCAGATCGGGACAGATAATCTACAATGAGCAGTTCTTC	CASRSGQIIYNEQFF
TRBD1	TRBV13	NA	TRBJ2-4	TGTGCCAGCAGCTCCCCCGGGACAGGGAGTAACATTCAGTACTTC	CASSSPGTGSNIQYF
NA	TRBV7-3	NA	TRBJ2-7	TGTGCCAGCAGCTTAACCGGGATCACCTACGAGCAGTACTTC	CASSLTGITYEQYF
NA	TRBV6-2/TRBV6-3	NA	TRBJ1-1	TGTGCCAGCAGTTCCTGGCCTGTAGAAGCTTTCTTT	CASSSWPVEAFF
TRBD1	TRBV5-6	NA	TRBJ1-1	TGTGCCAGCACCAGACAGGGGGCAGTTTCGAACACTGAAGCTTTCTTT	CASTRQGAVSNTEAFF
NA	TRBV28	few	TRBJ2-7	TGTGCCAGCAGTGTCCTCAGGGGACGCGAGCAGTACTTC	CASSVLRGREQYF
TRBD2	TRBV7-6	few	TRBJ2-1	TGTGCCAGCAGCTCCCGAAGCTCTAGCGGGAGGGCCCCCAATGAGCAGTTCTTC	CASSSRSSSGRAPNEQFF
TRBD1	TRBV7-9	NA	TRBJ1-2	TGTGCCAGCAGCTCATATGGCAGGGGGCAGGATGGCTACACCTTC	CASSSYGRGQDGYTF
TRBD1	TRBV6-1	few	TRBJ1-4	TGTGCCAGCAGATCTTTCATTACCGGGACAGAACCCCATAAACTGTTTTTT	CASRSFITGTEPHKLFF
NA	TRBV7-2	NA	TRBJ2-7	TGTGCCAGCAGCTTAGCGCCTGGACAGCTCTCCTACGAGCAGTACTTC	CASSLAPGQLSYEQYF
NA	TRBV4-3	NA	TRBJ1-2	TGCGCCAGCAGCCAAGTAGGGGGGGGAGCTAACTATGGCTACACCTTC	CASSQVGGGANYGYTF
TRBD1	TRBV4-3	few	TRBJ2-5	TGCGCCAGCAGCCAAGCTCGGGACAGGGGAGGCCAAGAGACCCAGTACTTC	CASSQARDRGGQETQYF
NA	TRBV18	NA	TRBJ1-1	TGTGCCAGCTCACTGGACAGTAAAGCTGAAGCTTTCTTT	CASSLDSKAEAFF
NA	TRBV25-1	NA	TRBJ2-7	TGTGCCAGCATTTGGTCGGGGTCCCCCTACGAGCAGTACTTC	CASIWSGSPYEQYF
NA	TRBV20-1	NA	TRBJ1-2	TGCAGTGCTTCCTCGGGGGCCCAATATGGCTACACCTTC	CSASSGAQYGYTF
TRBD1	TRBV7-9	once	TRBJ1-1	TGTGCCAGCAGCTTATCGGGCGGACAGGGAGCTTTCTTT	CASSLSGGQGAFF
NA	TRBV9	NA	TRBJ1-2	TGTGCCAGCAGCGTTGATCCGGCGGCCGCTAACTATGGCTACACCTTC	CASSVDPAAANYGYTF
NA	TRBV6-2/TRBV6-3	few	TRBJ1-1	TGTGCCAGCAGCAGGGGAACCTACTACATGAACACTGAAGCTTTCTTT	CASSRGTYYMNTEAFF
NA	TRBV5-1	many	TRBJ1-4	TGTGCCAGCAGCTTAGCGGGTTCGGGGGAAAAACTGTTTTTT	CASSLAGSGEKLFF
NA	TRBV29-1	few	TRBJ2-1	TGCAGCGTTGACGAACTGGGTGGCTCCTACAATGAGCAGTTCTTC	CSVDELGGSYNEQFF
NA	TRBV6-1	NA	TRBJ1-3	TGTGCCAGCAGTGAATCGATTGGCAGGTACAGCGGAAACACCATATATTTT	CASSESIGRYSGNTIYF
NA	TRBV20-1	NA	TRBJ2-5	TGCAGTGCTAGGCGTTGGTCAGAACAAGAGACCCAGTACTTC	CSARRWSEQETQYF
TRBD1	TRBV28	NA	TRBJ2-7	TGTGCCAGCAGTGAGGTGGGAGGACAGGGGTTTGTCTACGAGCAGTACTTC	CASSEVGGQGFVYEQYF
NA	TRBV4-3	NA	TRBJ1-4	TGCGCCAGCAGCCAAGAAGAAACCGAAAAACTGTTTTTT	CASSQEETEKLFF
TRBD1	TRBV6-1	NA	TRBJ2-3	TGTGCCAGCAAGGCAGGGGGATTCACAGATACGCAGTATTTT	CASKAGGFTDTQYF
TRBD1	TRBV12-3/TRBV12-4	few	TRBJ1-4	TGTGCCAGCAGTCAGGACAGGGGAAAACTGTTTTTT	CASSQDRGKLFF
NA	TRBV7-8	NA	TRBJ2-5	TGTGCCAGCAGCTTCAACATCTTCGAGGGGGTCGAGACCCAGTACTTC	CASSFNIFEGVETQYF
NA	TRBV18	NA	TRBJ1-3	TGTGCCAGCTCACCGGTCAGGGCTGCTGGAAACACCATATATTTT	CASSPVRAAGNTIYF
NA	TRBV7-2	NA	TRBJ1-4	TGTGCCAGCAGCGCCACAGGTACCGCCTCCGAAAAACTGTTTTTT	CASSATGTASEKLFF
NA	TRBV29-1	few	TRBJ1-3	TGCAGCGTTGAATCGCCAGGCTCTGGAAACACCATATATTTT	CSVESPGSGNTIYF
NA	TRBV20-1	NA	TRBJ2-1	TGCAGTGCTAGAGATCTCAAGCGGGATGAGCAGTTCTTC	CSARDLKRDEQFF
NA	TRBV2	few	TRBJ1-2	TGTGCCAGCAGTGACCAGGGGAACTATGGCTACACCTTC	CASSDQGNYGYTF
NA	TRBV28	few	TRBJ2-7	TGTGCCAGCAGTTTTGCCCCGCCGGCAGGCTCCTACGAGCAGTACTTC	CASSFAPPAGSYEQYF
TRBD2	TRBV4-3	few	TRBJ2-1	TGCGCCAGCAGCCATCGGACTAGCGGGCAATACAATGAGCAGTTCTTC	CASSHRTSGQYNEQFF
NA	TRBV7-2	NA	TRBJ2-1	TGTGCCAGCAGCCGCATGGTTTACAATGAGCAGTTCTTC	CASSRMVYNEQFF
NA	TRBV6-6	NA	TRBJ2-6	TGTGCCAGCAGTTGGGATCCAGCGGGCTCTGGGGCCAACGTCCTGACTTTC	CASSWDPAGSGANVLTF
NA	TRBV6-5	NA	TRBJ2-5	TGTGCCAGCAGTTACTCGCACAGCTTATCCCAAGAGACCCAGTACTTC	CASSYSHSLSQETQYF
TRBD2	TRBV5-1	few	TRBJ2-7	TGCGCCAGCAGCAAGGGACTAGCGGGAGGGCCGTCTGACTACGAGCAGTACTTC	CASSKGLAGGPSDYEQYF
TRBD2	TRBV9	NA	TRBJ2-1	TGTGCCAGCAGCGCGACTAGCGGGAGTCGTGATGAGCAGTTCTTC	CASSATSGSRDEQFF
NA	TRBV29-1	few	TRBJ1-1	TGCAGCGTGAGCGGTGGTGGAAACACTGAAGCTTTCTTT	CSVSGGGNTEAFF
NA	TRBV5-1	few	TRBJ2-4	TGCGCCAGCAGCTTGGAGGGGATGGGCATTCAGTACTTC	CASSLEGMGIQYF
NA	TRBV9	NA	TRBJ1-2	TGTGCCAGCAGCGTAGAACCCGTAGACTCGGTCTATGGCTACACCTTC	CASSVEPVDSVYGYTF
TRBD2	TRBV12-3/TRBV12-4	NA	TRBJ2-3	TGTGCCAGCAGTTTTCGGCTAGCGGGGGCAGATACGCAGTATTTT	CASSFRLAGADTQYF
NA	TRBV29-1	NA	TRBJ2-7	TGCAGCGTTGGCCAGCTGAGCTCCTACGAGCAGTACTTC	CSVGQLSSYEQYF
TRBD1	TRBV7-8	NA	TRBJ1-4	TGTGCCAGCAGCCCAGGACAGGACCCAGCAACTAATGAAAAACTGTTTTTT	CASSPGQDPATNEKLFF
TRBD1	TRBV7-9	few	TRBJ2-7	TGTGCCAGCAGCTTAATACAGGGGGCAAGGGAGCAGTACTTC	CASSLIQGAREQYF
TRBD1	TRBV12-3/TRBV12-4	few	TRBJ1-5	TGTGCCAGCAGTTTAGTGGCCAGGGGGTTGGAAAATAGCAATCAGCCCCAGCATTTT	CASSLVARGLENSNQPQHF
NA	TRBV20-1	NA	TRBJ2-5	TGCAGTGCCGTACCGGGTCCTAGTCAGGAGACCCAGTACTTC	CSAVPGPSQETQYF
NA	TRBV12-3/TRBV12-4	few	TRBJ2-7	TGTGCCAGCAGAGACACCGGGACATTCCCCTACGAGCAGTACTTC	CASRDTGTFPYEQYF